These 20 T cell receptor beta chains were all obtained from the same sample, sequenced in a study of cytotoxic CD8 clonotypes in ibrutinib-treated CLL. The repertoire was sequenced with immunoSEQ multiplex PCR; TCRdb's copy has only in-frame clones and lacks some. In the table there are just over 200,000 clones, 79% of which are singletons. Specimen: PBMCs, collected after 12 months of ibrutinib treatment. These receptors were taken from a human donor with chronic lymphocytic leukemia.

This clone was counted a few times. In DNA, the CDR3 is TGTGCCAGCACTAGCAATCAGCCCCAGCATTTT. It specifies CASTSNQPQHF. V and J are TRBV6-1 and TRBJ1-5, with D uncertain. Germline CDR1 MNHNS, CDR2 SASEGT. The CDR3 contains 11 residues. V lost 7 bases to trimming and J lost 0 bases, with 1 base between them.

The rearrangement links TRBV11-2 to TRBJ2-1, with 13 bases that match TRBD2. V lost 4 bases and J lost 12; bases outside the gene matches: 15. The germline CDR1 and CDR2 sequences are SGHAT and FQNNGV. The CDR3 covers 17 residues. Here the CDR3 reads CASSSRTSGSGKIWQFF. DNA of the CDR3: TGTGCCAGCAGCTCGAGGACTAGCGGGAGCGGAAAAATATGGCAGTTCTTC.

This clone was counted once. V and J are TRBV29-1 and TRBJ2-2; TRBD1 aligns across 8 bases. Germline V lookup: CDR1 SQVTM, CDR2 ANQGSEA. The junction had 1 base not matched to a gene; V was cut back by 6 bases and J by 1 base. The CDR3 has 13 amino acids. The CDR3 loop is CSVGTGNTGELFF. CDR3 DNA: TGCAGCGTCGGGACAGGGAACACCGGGGAGCTGTTTTTT.

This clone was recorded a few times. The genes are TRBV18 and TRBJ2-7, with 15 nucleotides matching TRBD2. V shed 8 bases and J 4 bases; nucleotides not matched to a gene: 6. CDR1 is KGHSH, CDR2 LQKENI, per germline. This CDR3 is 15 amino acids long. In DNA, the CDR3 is TGTGCCAGCCGATCCGGGACTAGCGGGGGGTACGAGCAGTACTTC. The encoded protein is CASRSGTSGGYEQYF.

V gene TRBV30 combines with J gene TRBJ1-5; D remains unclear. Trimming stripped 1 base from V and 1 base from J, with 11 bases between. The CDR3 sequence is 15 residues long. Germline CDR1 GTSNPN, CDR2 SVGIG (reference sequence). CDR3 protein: CAWSAVWGSNQPQHF. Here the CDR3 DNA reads TGTGCCTGGAGTGCGGTCTGGGGAAGCAATCAGCCCCAGCATTTT. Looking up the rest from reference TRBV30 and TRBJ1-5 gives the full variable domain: SQTIHQWPATLVQPVGSPLSLECTVEGTSNPNLYWYRQAAGRGLQLLFYSVGIGQISSEVPQNLSASRPQDRQFILSSKKLLLSDSGFYLCAWSAVWGSNQPQHFGDGTRLSIL.

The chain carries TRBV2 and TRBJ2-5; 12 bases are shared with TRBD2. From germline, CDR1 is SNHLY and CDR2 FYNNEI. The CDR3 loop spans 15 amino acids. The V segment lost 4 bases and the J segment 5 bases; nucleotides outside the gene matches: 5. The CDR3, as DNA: TGTGCCAGCAGTGCTGGACTAGCGGGGTCTGAGACCCAGTACTTC. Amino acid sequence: CASSAGLAGSETQYF.

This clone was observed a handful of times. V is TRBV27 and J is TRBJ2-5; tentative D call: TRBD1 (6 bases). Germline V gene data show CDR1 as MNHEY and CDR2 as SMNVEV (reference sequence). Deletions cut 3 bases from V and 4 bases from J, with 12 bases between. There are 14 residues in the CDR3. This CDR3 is CASSFIDRRETQYF. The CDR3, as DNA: TGTGCCAGCAGTTTTATCGACAGGCGAGAGACCCAGTACTTC.

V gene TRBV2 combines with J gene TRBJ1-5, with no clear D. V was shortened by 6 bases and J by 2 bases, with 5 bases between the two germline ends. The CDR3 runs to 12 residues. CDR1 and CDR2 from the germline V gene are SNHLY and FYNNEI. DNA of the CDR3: TGTGCCAGCAGGGGTGGCAATCAGCCCCAGCATTTT. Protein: CASRGGNQPQHF.

The CDR3 is CASSPTLVAGPEQYF. The CDR3 coding sequence is TGTGCCAGCTCACCCACACTAGTAGCGGGGCCCGAGCAGTACTTC. This chain connects TRBV18 to TRBJ2-7, with TRBD2 identical over 8 bases. Germline lookup yields CDR1 KGHSH and CDR2 LQKENI. Trimming took 3 bases from V and 6 from J; bases not matched to a gene: 10. The CDR3 extends over 15 amino acids.

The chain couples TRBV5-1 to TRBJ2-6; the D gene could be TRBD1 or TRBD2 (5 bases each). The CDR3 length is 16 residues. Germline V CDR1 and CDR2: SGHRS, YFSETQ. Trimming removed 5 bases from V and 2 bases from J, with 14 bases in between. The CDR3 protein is CASSPARGAGANVLTF. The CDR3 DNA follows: TGCGCCAGCAGTCCCGCCCGAGGGGCTGGGGCCAACGTCCTGACTTTC.

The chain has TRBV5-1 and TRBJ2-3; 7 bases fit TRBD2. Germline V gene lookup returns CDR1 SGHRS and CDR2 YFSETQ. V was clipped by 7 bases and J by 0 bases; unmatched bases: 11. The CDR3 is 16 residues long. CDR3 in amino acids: CASSVRLADSTDTQYF. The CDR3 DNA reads TGCGCCAGCTCCGTTAGGCTAGCGGATAGCACAGATACGCAGTATTTT.

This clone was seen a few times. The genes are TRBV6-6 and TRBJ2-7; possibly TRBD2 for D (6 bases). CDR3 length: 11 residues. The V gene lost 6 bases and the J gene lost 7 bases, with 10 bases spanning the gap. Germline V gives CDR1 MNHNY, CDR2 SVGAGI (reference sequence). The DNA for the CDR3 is TGTGCCAGCAGGACGGAGGGGGAGCAGTACTTC. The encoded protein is CASRTEGEQYF.

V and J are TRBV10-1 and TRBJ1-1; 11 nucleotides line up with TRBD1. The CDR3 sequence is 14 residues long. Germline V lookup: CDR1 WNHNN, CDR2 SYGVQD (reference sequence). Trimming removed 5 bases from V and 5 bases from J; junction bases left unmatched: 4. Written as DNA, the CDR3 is TGCGCCAGCAGTCCGGGACAGGGGGGAACTGAAGCTTTCTTT. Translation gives CASSPGQGGTEAFF.

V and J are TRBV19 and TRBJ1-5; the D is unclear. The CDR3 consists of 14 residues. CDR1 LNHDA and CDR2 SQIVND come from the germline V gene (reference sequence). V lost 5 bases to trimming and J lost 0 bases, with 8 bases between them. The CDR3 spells CASSFWDSNQPQHF. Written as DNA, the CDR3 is TGTGCCAGTAGTTTTTGGGATAGCAATCAGCCCCAGCATTTT.

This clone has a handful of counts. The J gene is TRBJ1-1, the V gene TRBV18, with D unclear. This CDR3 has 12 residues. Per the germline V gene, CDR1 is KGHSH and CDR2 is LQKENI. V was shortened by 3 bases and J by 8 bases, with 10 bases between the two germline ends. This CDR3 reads CASSPTRSEAFF. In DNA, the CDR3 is TGTGCCAGCTCACCTACTAGGTCCGAAGCTTTCTTT.

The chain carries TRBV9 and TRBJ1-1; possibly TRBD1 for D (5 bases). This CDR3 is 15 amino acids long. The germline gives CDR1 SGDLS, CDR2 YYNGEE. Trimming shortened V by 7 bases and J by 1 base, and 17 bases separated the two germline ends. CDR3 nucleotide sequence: TGTGCCAGCGCCGGGACTCGGAGAGGGAACACTGAAGCTTTCTTT. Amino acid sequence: CASAGTRRGNTEAFF. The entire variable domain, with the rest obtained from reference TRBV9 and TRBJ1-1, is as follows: DSGVTQTPKHLITATGQRVTLRCSPRSGDLSVYWYQQSLDQGLQFLIQYYNGEERAKGNILERFSAQQFPDLHSELNLSSLELGDSALYFCASAGTRRGNTEAFFGQGTRLTVV.

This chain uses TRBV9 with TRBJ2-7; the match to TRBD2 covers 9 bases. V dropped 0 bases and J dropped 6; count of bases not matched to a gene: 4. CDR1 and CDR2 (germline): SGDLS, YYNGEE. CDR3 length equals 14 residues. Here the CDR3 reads CASSVGLAGREQYF. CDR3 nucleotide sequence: TGTGCCAGCAGCGTAGGGCTAGCGGGACGCGAGCAGTACTTC.

CDR3 protein: CASSEAMTETISNQPQHF. The CDR3 DNA reads TGTGCCAGCAGTGAAGCGATGACAGAAACCATCAGCAATCAGCCCCAGCATTTT. The chain recombines TRBV6-1 with TRBJ1-5; TRBD1 might be the D (5 bases). The germline gives CDR1 MNHNS, CDR2 SASEGT. With 0 bases removed from V and 1 base from J, the gap between germline ends came to 16 bases. The CDR3 loop spans 18 amino acids.

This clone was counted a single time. DNA of the CDR3: TGTGCCAGCAGCCCCGTTGACTACAATGAGCAGTTCTTC. Translation: CASSPVDYNEQFF. The rearrangement uses TRBV5-4 and TRBJ2-1; the D is unclear. The germline V gene encodes CDR1 SGHNT and CDR2 YYREEE (reference sequence). The CDR3 consists of 13 residues. V dropped 4 bases and J dropped 3 bases, with 8 bases sitting between them.

The CDR3 DNA is TGTGCCAGCTCACCGGGAACCGGGGCCTACGAGCAGTACTTC. Protein product: CASSPGTGAYEQYF. The chain joins TRBV18 to TRBJ2-7; perhaps TRBD2 as D (5 bases). The V gene's germline CDR1 is KGHSH and CDR2 LQKENI. The V end lost 3 bases, the J end lost 2 bases, and 11 bases lay between the germline ends. The CDR3 totals 14 residues.